This T cell receptor beta chain was sequenced for a study of T-cell reconstitution after alpha-beta-depleted transplantation in children. Study-level results: Diversity and T-cell counts at one year after transplant derived mostly from new T cells.

Library preparation (for TCRbeta) was performed with unique molecular identifiers. MiXCR, run by TCRdb on the PCR reads, gives a single entry per CDR3 protein. The table shows some 600,000 distinct CDR3 sequences, with under 15% occurring only once. Germline V gene lookup returns CDR1 MDHEN and CDR2 SYDVKM. With 5 bases removed from V and 2 bases from J, the gap between germline ends came to 12 bases. This CDR3 has 15 residues. The table lists this clonotype with many counts. Its cognate antigen is unknown. J is TRBJ2-2 and V is TRBV28; TRBD1 might be the D (6 bases). The sequence derives from a male patient aged 5 to 17 who had a stem cell transplant for acute myeloid leukemia, so the T cells may come from the graft donor. This specimen consisted of PBMCs, mostly from graft donor cells, obtained 360 days after TCRalphabeta/CD19-depleted stem cell transplant. The CDR3 here is CASSPPGHNTGELFF. CDR3 DNA: TGTGCCAGCAGTCCCCCGGGACACAACACCGGGGAGCTGTTTTTT. The whole variable domain, filled in from reference TRBV28 and TRBJ2-2, reads DVKVTQSSRYLVKRTGEKVFLECVQDMDHENMFWYRQDPGLGLRLIYFSYDVKMKEKGDIPEGYSVSREKKERFSLILESASTNQTSMYLCASSPPGHNTGELFFGEGSRLTVL.